Listed below are T cell receptor beta chains from one sample, sequenced in a study of cytomegalovirus exposure and HLA in healthy donors. The table came from immunoSEQ multiplex PCR; TCRdb's copy has only in-frame clones and leaves some out. Here the sample spans 200,000 or so clones, roughly 80% being singletons. The sequenced sample was PBMCs. The receptors here all came from a boy between 10 and 17 years old in good health and CMV-seronegative. CDR3s include the opening cysteine and the closing phenylalanine or tryptophan. Each record gives: J gene, V gene, clone size, D gene, CDR3 DNA, CDR3 protein. D genes are given only for firm matches. Where a row states a size, it is once, few, many or the class of an expanded clone; other rows omit it.

>TRBJ1-1|TRBV5-6|.|.
TGTGCCAGCAGAGTCGGACATTTCACTGAAGCTTTCTTT
CASRVGHFTEAFF
>TRBJ2-6|TRBV10-2|.|.
TGCGCCAGCAGCCAATGGGGAGCTCTGGGGGCCAACGTCCTGACTTTC
CASSQWGALGANVLTF
>TRBJ2-7|TRBV4-3|.|.
TGCGCCAGCAGCCAAGATACAAGCGGATCCTACGAGCAGTACTTC
CASSQDTSGSYEQYF
>TRBJ1-2|TRBV5-1|.|.
TGCGCCAGCAGCTTAGTTCCAGGGGTGGTAGATGGCTACACCTTC
CASSLVPGVVDGYTF
>TRBJ2-2|TRBV30|.|TRBD2
TGTGCCTTCATAGCGGGGGCATACACCGGGGAGCTGTTTTTT
CAFIAGAYTGELFF
>TRBJ2-1|TRBV9|once|TRBD2
TGTGCCAGCAGCGGGACTAGCGGGACCAATGAGCAGTTCTTC
CASSGTSGTNEQFF
>TRBJ2-2|TRBV6-6|.|.
TGTGCCAGCACCCCCGACAGGACGAACACCGGGGAGCTGTTTTTT
CASTPDRTNTGELFF
>TRBJ1-5|TRBV2|.|TRBD1
TGTGCCAGCGGACAGGGGGCGGCGAGCAATCAGCCCCAGCATTTT
CASGQGAASNQPQHF
>TRBJ2-1|TRBV7-2|.|.
TGTGCCAGCAGCTTAAACCAGGGAACACTCTACAATGAGCAGTTCTTC
CASSLNQGTLYNEQFF
>TRBJ2-6|TRBV5-1|.|.
TGCGCCAGCAGCTTGGACAGCTCTGGGGCCAACGTCCTGACTTTC
CASSLDSSGANVLTF
>TRBJ1-6|TRBV30|once|TRBD1
TGTGCCTGGAGTGCCGGGACAGCTTCACCCCTCCACTTT
CAWSAGTASPLHF
>TRBJ2-2|TRBV7-2|.|.
TGTGCCACCCACGGGACCGGGGAGCTGTTTTTT
CATHGTGELFF
>TRBJ2-7|TRBV28|.|TRBD1
TGTGCCAGCGACTCCGGGACAGGGGTTTACGAGCAGTACTTC
CASDSGTGVYEQYF
>TRBJ2-1|TRBV15|.|.
TGTGCCACCAGCAGACCCGGGAGCCACAATGAGCAGTTCTTC
CATSRPGSHNEQFF
>TRBJ1-1|TRBV28|few|.
TGTGCCAGCAATCCTCGGGGTCTGGGTGAAGCTTTCTTT
CASNPRGLGEAFF
>TRBJ1-4|TRBV19|.|.
TGTGCCAGTAACGAAGCAAGTCGCGAAAAACTGTTTTTT
CASNEASREKLFF